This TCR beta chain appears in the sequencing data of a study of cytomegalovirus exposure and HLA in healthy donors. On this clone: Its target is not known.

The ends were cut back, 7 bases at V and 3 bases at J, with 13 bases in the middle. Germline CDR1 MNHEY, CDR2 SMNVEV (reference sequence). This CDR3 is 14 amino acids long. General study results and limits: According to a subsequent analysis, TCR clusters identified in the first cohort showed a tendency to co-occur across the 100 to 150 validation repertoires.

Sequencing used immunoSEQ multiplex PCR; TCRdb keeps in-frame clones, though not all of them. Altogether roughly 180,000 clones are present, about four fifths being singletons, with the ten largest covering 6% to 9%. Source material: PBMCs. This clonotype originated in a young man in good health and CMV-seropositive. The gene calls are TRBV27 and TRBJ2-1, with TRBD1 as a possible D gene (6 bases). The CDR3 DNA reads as TGTGCCAGCACCTTACAGGGCAACTACAATGAGCAGTTCTTC. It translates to CASTLQGNYNEQFF.